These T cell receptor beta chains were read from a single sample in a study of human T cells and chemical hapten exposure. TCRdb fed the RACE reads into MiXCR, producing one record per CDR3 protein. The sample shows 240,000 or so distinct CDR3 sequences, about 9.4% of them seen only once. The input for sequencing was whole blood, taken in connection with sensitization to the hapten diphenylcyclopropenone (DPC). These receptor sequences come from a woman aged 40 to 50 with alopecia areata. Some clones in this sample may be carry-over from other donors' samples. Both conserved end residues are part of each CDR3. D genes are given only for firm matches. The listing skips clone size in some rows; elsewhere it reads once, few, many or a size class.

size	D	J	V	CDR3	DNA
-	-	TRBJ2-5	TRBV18	CASSPPDRKETQYF	TGTGCCAGCTCACCTCCAGACAGGAAAGAGACCCAGTACTTC
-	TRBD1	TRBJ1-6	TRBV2	CASSEEAGGLSPLHF	TGTGCCAGCAGTGAAGAGGCAGGGGGTCTGTCACCCCTCCACTTT
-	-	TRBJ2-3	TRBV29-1	CSVEDRRSVRDTQYF	TGCAGCGTTGAAGATCGACGGAGTGTGAGGGATACGCAGTATTTT
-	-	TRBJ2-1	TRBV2	CASSLAYNEQFF	TGTGCCAGCAGCCTAGCGTACAATGAGCAGTTCTTC
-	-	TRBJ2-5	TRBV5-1	CASSQQGRPKEAETQYF	TGCGCCAGCAGTCAACAGGGGAGGCCCAAAGAGGCAGAGACCCAGTACTTC
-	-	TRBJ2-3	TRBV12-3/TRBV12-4	CASSFPATDTQYF	TGTGCCAGCAGTTTCCCAGCCACAGATACGCAGTATTTT
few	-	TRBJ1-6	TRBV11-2	CASSWGGNSYNSPLHF	TGTGCCAGCAGCTGGGGGGGCAACTCCTATAATTCACCCCTCCACTTT
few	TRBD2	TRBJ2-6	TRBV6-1	CASAGENSGANVLTF	TGTGCCAGCGCGGGGGAGAACTCTGGGGCCAACGTCCTGACTTTC
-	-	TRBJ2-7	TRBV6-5	CASSYPSRVSYEQYF	TGTGCCAGCAGTTACCCGAGTCGGGTTTCCTACGAGCAGTACTTC
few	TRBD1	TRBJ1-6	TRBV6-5	CVTYRDSNSPLHF	TGTGTCACTTACCGGGACAGTAATTCACCCCTCCACTTT
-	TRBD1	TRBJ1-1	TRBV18	CASSPGTVDTEAFF	TGTGCCAGCTCACCGGGGACAGTCGACACTGAAGCTTTCTTT
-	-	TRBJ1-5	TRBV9	CASSVGEGGNQPQHF	TGTGCCAGCAGCGTAGGCGAGGGAGGCAATCAGCCCCAGCATTTT
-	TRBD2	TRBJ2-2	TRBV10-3	CAISTGLAGANTGELFF	TGTGCCATCAGTACGGGACTAGCGGGAGCGAACACCGGGGAGCTGTTTTTT
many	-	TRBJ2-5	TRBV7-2	CASSFRIQETQYF	TGTGCCAGCAGCTTCCGGATCCAAGAGACCCAGTACTTC
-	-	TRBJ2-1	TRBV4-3	CASSQDPTQTGRQFF	TGCGCCAGCAGCCAAGACCCCACCCAGACTGGCCGTCAGTTCTTC
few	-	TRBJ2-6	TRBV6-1	CASRRDGPGGANVLTF	TGTGCCAGCAGGCGGGATGGGCCTGGGGGGGCCAACGTCCTGACTTTC
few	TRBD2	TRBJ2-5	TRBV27	CASSSGLAGGMVGIETQYF	TGTGCCAGCAGTTCCGGACTAGCGGGAGGAATGGTCGGTATAGAGACCCAGTACTTC
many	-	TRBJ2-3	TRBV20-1	CSASFGTQYF	TGCAGTGCTAGCTTCGGTACGCAGTATTTT
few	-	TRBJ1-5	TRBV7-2	CASSLEVQPQHF	TGTGCCAGCAGCTTAGAAGTTCAGCCCCAGCATTTT
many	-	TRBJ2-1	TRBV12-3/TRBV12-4	CASTLGNEQFF	TGTGCCAGCACCCTGGGCAATGAGCAGTTCTTC
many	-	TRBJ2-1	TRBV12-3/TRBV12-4	CASSSIQAHEQFF	TGTGCCAGCAGTTCGATACAGGCGCATGAGCAGTTCTTC
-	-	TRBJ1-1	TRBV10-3	CAIRATQGTEAFF	TGTGCCATCAGGGCGACACAGGGCACTGAAGCTTTCTTT
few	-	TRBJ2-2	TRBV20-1	CSAKRGGAGELFF	TGCAGTGCAAAGAGAGGGGGGGCCGGGGAGCTGTTTTTT
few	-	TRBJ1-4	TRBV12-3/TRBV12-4	CASSPYGWGQGNEKLFF	TGTGCCAGCAGTCCCTACGGTTGGGGGCAGGGTAATGAAAAACTGTTTTTT
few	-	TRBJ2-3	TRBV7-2	CASSLATATDTQYF	TGTGCCAGCAGCTTAGCGACAGCAACAGATACGCAGTATTTT
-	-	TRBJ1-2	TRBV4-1	CASHLGRQVNYGYTF	TGCGCCTCACATCTTGGAAGACAGGTTAACTATGGCTACACCTTC
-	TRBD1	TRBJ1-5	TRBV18	CASSPPGRGGQPQHF	TGTGCCAGCTCACCCCCCGGCAGGGGGGGTCAGCCCCAGCATTTT
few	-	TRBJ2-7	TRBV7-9	CASSSIGEQYF	TGTGCCAGCAGTTCTATAGGCGAGCAGTACTTC
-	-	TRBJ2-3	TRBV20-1	CSASSLSGGATDTQYF	TGCAGTGCTTCCTCCTTGTCGGGCGGGGCCACAGATACGCAGTATTTT
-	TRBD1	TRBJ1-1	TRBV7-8	CASSLPGTGNTEAFF	TGTGCCAGCAGCTTACCAGGGACAGGGAACACTGAAGCTTTCTTT
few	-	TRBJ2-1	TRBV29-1	CSAPEAAQFF	TGCAGCGCACCCGAAGCGGCGCAGTTCTTC
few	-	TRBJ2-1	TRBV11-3	CASSAYGPVDEQFF	TGTGCCAGCAGCGCCTACGGACCTGTAGATGAGCAGTTCTTC
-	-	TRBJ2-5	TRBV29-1	CSVAFGSQETQYF	TGCAGCGTTGCCTTTGGGTCCCAAGAGACCCAGTACTTC
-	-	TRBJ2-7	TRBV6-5	CASSYSRPPYEQYF	TGTGCCAGCAGTTACTCCAGGCCTCCCTACGAGCAGTACTTC
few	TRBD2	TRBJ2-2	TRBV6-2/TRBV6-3	CTSGRANTGELFF	TGTACTAGCGGGAGGGCGAACACCGGGGAGCTGTTTTTT
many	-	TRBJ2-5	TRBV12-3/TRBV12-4	CASSTKLGPPPYF	TGTGCCAGCAGTACAAAACTAGGACCGCCTCCGTACTTC
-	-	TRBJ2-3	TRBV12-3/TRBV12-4	CASAPSGTDTQYF	TGTGCCAGCGCCCCCAGCGGCACAGATACGCAGTATTTT
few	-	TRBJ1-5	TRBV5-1	CASSLDGEPQHF	TGCGCCAGCAGCTTGGACGGGGAGCCCCAGCATTTT
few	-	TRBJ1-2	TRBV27	CASRLGPRANYGYTF	TGTGCCAGCAGGCTGGGACCTCGAGCTAACTATGGCTACACCTTC
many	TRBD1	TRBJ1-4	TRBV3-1	CASSQGTGRNEKLFF	TGTGCCAGCAGCCAGGGGACAGGTCGTAATGAAAAACTGTTTTTT
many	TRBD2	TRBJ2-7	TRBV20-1	CSAFGTSGMSSYEQYF	TGCAGTGCTTTCGGGACTAGCGGGATGAGCTCCTACGAGCAGTACTTC
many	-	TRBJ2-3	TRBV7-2	CASSGYGDTQYF	TGTGCCAGCAGCGGGTATGGAGATACGCAGTATTTT
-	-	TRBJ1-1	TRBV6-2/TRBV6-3	CAKPSKGGTEAFF	TGTGCCAAACCCTCCAAGGGGGGTACTGAAGCTTTCTTT
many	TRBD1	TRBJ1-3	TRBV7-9	CVIGGQARNTIYF	TGTGTTATCGGAGGACAGGCGAGAAACACCATATATTTT
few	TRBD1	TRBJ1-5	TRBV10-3	CATRDRAGNQPQHF	TGTGCCACCAGGGACAGGGCCGGCAATCAGCCCCAGCATTTT
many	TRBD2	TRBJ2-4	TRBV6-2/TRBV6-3	CASRGTRNIQYF	TGTGCCAGCAGAGGGACTAGAAACATTCAGTACTTC
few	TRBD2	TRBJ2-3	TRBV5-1	CASSWEGQGRIDEDTQYF	TGCGCCAGCAGCTGGGAGGGCCAGGGAAGGATTGACGAAGATACGCAGTATTTT
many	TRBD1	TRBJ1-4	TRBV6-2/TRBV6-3	CASSPGTGNEKLFF	TGCGCCAGCAGCCCGGGGACAGGGAACGAAAAACTGTTTTTT
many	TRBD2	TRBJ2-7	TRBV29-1	CSVGLAATYEQYF	TGCAGCGTCGGGCTAGCGGCCACCTACGAGCAGTACTTC
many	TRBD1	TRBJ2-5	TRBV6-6	CASNSGTGETQYF	TGTGCCAGTAATTCCGGGACAGGAGAGACCCAGTACTTC